This T cell receptor beta chain was recovered during a study of blood T cell repertoires in COVID-19. Study-level background: COVID-19 samples from acute and convalescent phases originated in the United States, Italy and Spain.

Libraries were prepared by immunoSEQ multiplex PCR; TCRdb keeps only in-frame clonotypes and omits some of them. The sample consists of approximately 300,000 clones, 90% of them appearing once. This CDR3 has 15 residues. The V and J ends lost 0 bases and 7 bases, in that order; junction bases with no gene match: 5. Per the germline V gene, CDR1 is SGHRS and CDR2 is YFSETQ. V and J are TRBV5-1 and TRBJ2-1; 9 nucleotides agree with TRBD1. Input material: PBMCs or T cells enriched from blood (not recorded which). The TCR originated in a man between 60 and 70 years old who had recovered from COVID-19. In nucleotides, the CDR3 is TGCGCCAGCAGCTTGGCCGGGACAGGGTCTAATGAGCAGTTCTTC. It is translated as CASSLAGTGSNEQFF.